This T cell receptor beta chain comes out of a study of T cells in Graves' hyperthyroidism and ophthalmopathy. Authors of the study amplified TCR beta CDR3 regions from RNA transcripts. The TCR CDR3 first-round RT-PCR relied on the HTBI primer set. One entry per CDR3 protein, called by TCRdb with MiXCR from the multiplex PCR reads. This table has 380,000 or so distinct CDR3 sequences, over 15% appearing once. This clonotype has ten or more counts. Graves' hyperthyroidism was deemed stable given no ophthalmopathy progression within 18 months. Researchers barred patients who had uncontrolled infection, other autoimmune disease, pregnancy or lactation. The receptor was derived from a woman aged 18-29 years with Graves' hyperthyroidism. Sequences were obtained from blood.

In DNA form, the CDR3 reads TGTGCCAGCAGTCACTTTCCCGGACTAGTGGGCACTGAAGCTTTCTTT. This translates into CASSHFPGLVGTEAFF. The chain recombines TRBV6-5 with TRBJ1-1; D is undetermined. V dropped 5 bases and J dropped 4 bases, with 20 bases sitting between them. CDR1 and CDR2 from the germline V gene are MNHEY and SVGAGI. This CDR3 contains 16 residues.